These 9 T cell receptor beta chains were sequenced from one sample in a study of response to subunit inactivated influenza vaccine. TCRdb called the RT-PCR reads again in MiXCR, with one record for every CDR3 protein. The table includes 800,000 to 1,000,000 distinct CDR3 sequences, approximately 22% detected once. This specimen consisted of PBMCs from blood, obtained more than 4 days after vaccination. The receptors here all came from a middle-aged man who received an inactivated influenza vaccine.

This clonotype came up a few times. The rearrangement uses TRBV6-5 and TRBJ2-2; D gene uncertain. Germline CDR1 is MNHEY and CDR2 is SVGAGI. The CDR3 contains 14 residues. Trimming removed 6 bases from V and 5 bases from J, with 13 bases in between. CDR3 sequence: CASRERPRTGELFF. The CDR3 DNA sequence: TGTGCCAGCAGGGAGAGGCCCCGGACCGGGGAGCTGTTTTTT.

This sequence joins TRBV28 and TRBJ1-6; D remains ambiguous. This CDR3 region has 15 residues. Trimming removed 2 bases at V and 7 bases at J, with 12 bases between. Germline lookup yields CDR1 MDHEN and CDR2 SYDVKM. In DNA, the CDR3 is TGTGCCAGCAGTTTAATCCAGATAATGAATTCACCCCTCCACTTT. This translates into CASSLIQIMNSPLHF.

The chain couples TRBV5-1 to TRBJ1-1; a weak D match, TRBD1 (6 bases). V lost 4 bases, J lost 4 bases, and 14 bases lay in between. This CDR3 spans 14 amino acids. Per the germline V gene, CDR1 is SGHRS and CDR2 is YFSETQ. The CDR3 DNA reads as TGCGCCAGCAGCCAGACTTCGACAGGCACTGAAGCTTTCTTT. As protein: CASSQTSTGTEAFF.

The genes are TRBV29-1 and TRBJ1-5, with D maybe TRBD1 (5 bases). Germline loops: CDR1 SQVTM, CDR2 ANQGSEA. V lost 6 bases to trimming and J lost 0 bases, with 12 bases between them. This CDR3 spans 14 amino acids. The chain's CDR3 is CSVGTRYSNQPQHF. The CDR3 bases are TGCAGCGTAGGGACCCGCTATAGCAATCAGCCCCAGCATTTT.

This chain connects TRBV14 to TRBJ2-2, with 8 bases fitting TRBD1. Germline CDR1 reads SGHDN; CDR2 reads FVKESK. The CDR3 spans 22 residues. V dropped 1 base and J dropped 0; count of bases not matched to a gene: 19. The CDR3 protein is CASSQVPMRDRYGAANTGELFF. The CDR3 nucleotides are TGTGCCAGCAGCCAAGTCCCAATGCGGGACAGGTATGGCGCCGCGAACACCGGGGAGCTGTTTTTT.

The rearrangement joins TRBV10-2 to TRBJ2-3, with TRBD2 matching over 9 bases. CDR1 WSHSY and CDR2 SAAADI come from the germline V gene. This CDR3 is built from 15 residues. V shed 5 bases and J 2 bases; nucleotides not matched to a gene: 5. The CDR3 region has the DNA TGCGCCAGCAGTCCGGGACTAGCTAACACAGATACGCAGTATTTT. It specifies CASSPGLANTDTQYF.

This clonotype was seen ten or more times. The chain employs TRBV29-1 and TRBJ2-1; possibly TRBD1 or TRBD2 for D (5 bases each). Looked up from germline, CDR1 is SQVTM and CDR2 is ANQGSEA. V gave up 6 bases and J gave up 9 bases, with 18 bases separating them. The CDR3 spans 13 residues. CDR3 residues: CSVGRDLQAEQFF. The CDR3 nucleotides read TGCAGCGTCGGCCGGGACCTTCAGGCTGAGCAGTTCTTC.

The chain joins TRBV15 to TRBJ2-1; unclear D gene. The germline V and J ends were trimmed by 2 bases and 4 bases, with 9 bases remaining between them. Germline V lookup: CDR1 LNHNV, CDR2 YYDKDF (reference sequence). The CDR3 length is 14 residues. CDR3 region: CATSRRREYNEQFF. The CDR3 DNA reads as TGTGCCACCAGCAGACGAAGGGAATACAATGAGCAGTTCTTC. The variable domain in full, completed from reference TRBV15 and TRBJ2-1, reads DAMVIQNPRYQVTQFGKPVTLSCSQTLNHNVMYWYQQKSSQAPKLLFHYYDKDFNNEADTPDNFQSRRPNTSFCFLDIRSPGLGDTAMYLCATSRRREYNEQFFGPGTRLTVL.

The table lists this clonotype with a few counts. The chain is built from TRBV15 and TRBJ2-1, with D possibly TRBD2 on 7 matching bases. The CDR3 length is 15 residues. In germline, CDR1 is LNHNV, CDR2 YYDKDF (reference sequence). V lost 1 base and J 4 bases, leaving 11 bases between the germline ends. The CDR3 is CATSRGGGRYNEQFF. Here the CDR3 DNA reads TGTGCCACCAGCAGAGGCGGGGGCAGATACAATGAGCAGTTCTTC.